The T cell receptor (beta chain) under discussion was sequenced for a study of vaccination and CD4 T cells after COVID-19. Background on the study: Overlapping spike peptides served as the stimulus for the cells. These peptides came from SARS-CoV-2 and from the common cold coronaviruses HCoV-NL63, HCoV-OC43 and HCoV-229E.

Described treatment: roughly 10-day PBMC culture with coronavirus spike peptide pools or control peptides (ViraFEST assay). The unexposed donor's CD4+ T cells were collected before the COVID-19 pandemic (2011-2018). The Oncomine TCR Beta short-read assay was applied to DNA of cultured CD4+ T cells. Cultured CD4+ T cells yielded the extracted genomic DNA. TCRdb re-analysed the PCR reads in MiXCR, keeping a single row per CDR3 protein. Here the sample spans about 6,800 distinct CDR3 sequences, roughly 30% being singletons. This CDR3 contains 13 residues. The V gene's germline CDR1 is DFQATT and CDR2 SNEGSKA (reference sequence). Trimming shortened V by 5 bases and J by 2 bases, and 9 bases separated the two germline ends. Of note for this clonotype: Its antigen remains unidentified.

The TCR was taken from a human donor in good health. This chain uses TRBV20-1 with TRBJ2-2, with D perhaps TRBD1 (6 bases). The material sequenced was CD4+ T cells from blood, cultured in vitro. CDR3 nucleotides: TGCAGTGCTCACAGGGATAACACCGGGGAGCTGTTTTTT. Translated, it gives CSAHRDNTGELFF.